This entry lists 27 T cell receptor beta chains sequenced from one sample in a study of blood T cell repertoires in COVID-19 (dated by TCRdb to the early 2020s). Libraries were made using the immunoSEQ multiplex PCR assay. The clones in this table, taken by TCRdb from immuneACCESS, are in-frame only. Not every clone is retained; where verified, under half of the shortfall comes from an unresolved V gene, and the cause of the rest is unknown. The sample table contains some 100,000 clones; only one count was recorded for about 91% of them. In total, the top ten clones hold 2.1% of the sample. The sample consisted of peripheral blood. These receptors all come from a man in his fifties with COVID-19, enrolled during active disease.

V usage is TRBV19 and J usage is TRBJ2-2, with TRBD1 identical over 8 bases. This CDR3 is 14 amino acids long. The junction had 3 bases not matched to a gene; V was cut back by 6 bases and J by 3 bases. Germline CDR1 is LNHDA and CDR2 is SQIVND (reference sequence). The CDR3 DNA reads as TGTGCCAGTAGGCCACAGGGGGACACCGGGGAGCTGTTTTTT. This encodes CASRPQGDTGELFF.

The CDR3 is CASSEAFGIANTEAFF. The CDR3 DNA sequence: TGTGCCAGCAGTGAAGCGTTTGGCATTGCGAACACTGAAGCTTTCTTT. The rearrangement joins TRBV2 to TRBJ1-1; D not resolved. Germline values: CDR1 SNHLY, CDR2 FYNNEI. V was shortened by 0 bases and J by 1 base, with 12 bases between the two germline ends. The CDR3 has 16 amino acids.

V usage is TRBV5-6 and J usage is TRBJ1-2; a weak D match, TRBD1 (5 bases). V was pared by 3 bases and J by 5 bases, with 14 bases between. The CDR3 runs 14 residues. CDR1 is SGHDT and CDR2 is YYEEEE in the germline V gene. In DNA, the CDR3 is TGTGCCAGCAGCTGGTTTCAGGGAGGATATGGCTACACCTTC. It translates to CASSWFQGGYGYTF.

The chain joins TRBV18 to TRBJ1-4; tentative D call: TRBD1 (5 bases). This CDR3 comprises 14 residues. Germline CDR1 and CDR2: KGHSH and LQKENI. The V end lost 6 bases, the J end lost 7 bases, and 15 bases lay between the germline ends. The CDR3 nucleotides read TGTGCCAGCTCCCCCGACAGTAAGGGTGAAAAACTGTTTTTT. The encoded protein is CASSPDSKGEKLFF.

The chain combines TRBV9 with TRBJ1-5; the D gene is possibly TRBD1 (6 bases). Trimming cost V 3 bases and J 5 bases, with 12 bases left between them. The CDR3 runs 14 residues. Germline values: CDR1 SGDLS, CDR2 YYNGEE. CDR3 DNA sequence: TGTGCCAGCAGCGAGGGGGACATCTATCAGCCCCAGCATTTT. This translates into CASSEGDIYQPQHF.

V usage is TRBV7-2 and J usage is TRBJ1-5; 7 bases match TRBD1. V was pared by 1 base and J by 0 bases, with 9 bases of the junction left unmatched. This CDR3 spans 18 amino acids. Germline V gives CDR1 SGHTA, CDR2 FQGNSA. CDR3 nucleotide sequence: TGTGCCAGCAGCTTAGGGGACAGCACCCTCTATAGCAATCAGCCCCAGCATTTT. Protein product: CASSLGDSTLYSNQPQHF.

The chain is built from TRBV24-1 and TRBJ1-1; TRBD1 is a possible D gene (5 bases). Germline V CDR1 and CDR2: KGHDR, SFDVKD. V was pared by 9 bases and J by 5 bases, with 12 bases between. The CDR3 is 12 amino acids. CDR3: CATSRGGTEAFF. CDR3 DNA sequence: TGTGCCACCTCGAGGGGAGGGACTGAAGCTTTCTTT.

V and J are TRBV28 and TRBJ1-2; TRBD1 agrees at 7 bases. Germline V gene sequence: CDR1 MDHEN, CDR2 SYDVKM. The V gene end was trimmed by 4 bases and the J gene end by 2 bases; junction bases not matched to a gene: 7. CDR3 length equals 15 residues. The CDR3 region is CASSSAGQPNYGYTF. CDR3 nucleotide sequence: TGTGCCAGCAGTTCGGCGGGACAGCCGAACTATGGCTACACCTTC.

This sequence joins TRBV7-2 and TRBJ1-3; D perhaps matches TRBD1 (5 bases). CDR1 is SGHTA, CDR2 FQGNSA, per germline. The CDR3 is 16 amino acids. The ends were cut back, 0 bases at V and 4 bases at J, with 13 bases in the middle. The DNA for the CDR3 is TGTGCCAGCAGCTTAGCGTGGGGGGGAACAGGAAACACCATATATTTT. Its protein is CASSLAWGGTGNTIYF.

The gene calls are TRBV3-1 (or the pseudogene TRBV3-2) and TRBJ2-5, with D perhaps matching TRBD1 (6 bases). With 0 bases removed from V and 4 bases from J, the gap between germline ends came to 9 bases. The CDR3 extends over 14 amino acids. The V gene's germline CDR1 is LGHDT and CDR2 YNNKEL (reference sequence). The CDR3 bases are TGTGCCAGCAGCCAAGAAGGGGGTAGAGAGACCCAGTACTTC. This codes for CASSQEGGRETQYF.

This rearrangement joins TRBV28 to TRBJ1-5, with unresolved D. Germline values: CDR1 MDHEN, CDR2 SYDVKM. This CDR3 is built from 16 residues. Trimming took 1 base from V and 0 from J, leaving 10 bases between them. The CDR3: CASSLYGRNSNQPQHF. In DNA form, the CDR3 reads TGTGCCAGCAGTTTATATGGCAGGAATAGCAATCAGCCCCAGCATTTT.

The table lists this clone with a count of one. This chain connects TRBV7-3 to TRBJ1-2; the D gene is possibly TRBD1 (5 bases). V lost 5 bases to trimming and J lost 0 bases, with 13 bases between them. Germline V lookup: CDR1 SGHTA, CDR2 FQGTGA. CDR3 length: 15 amino acids. CDR3 amino acids: CASSTRQKSNYGYTF. CDR3 coding DNA: TGTGCCAGCAGCACTCGACAGAAATCTAACTATGGCTACACCTTC.

The CDR3 nucleotides are TGTGCCAGCTCACCAATGGGCGAGGGAAGCTATGGCTACACCTTC. It specifies CASSPMGEGSYGYTF. The chain links TRBV18 to TRBJ1-2; the D is unclear. V was trimmed by 2 bases and J by 4 bases, leaving 14 bases between them. Germline loops: CDR1 KGHSH, CDR2 LQKENI. The CDR3 has 15 residues.

This clone was found once. The chain has TRBV10-3 and TRBJ2-7; 14 nucleotides line up with TRBD2. After removal of 3 bases from V and 2 bases from J, the junction contained 12 bases not matched to a gene. The germline CDR1 and CDR2 sequences are ENHRY and SYGVKD. The CDR3 consists of 19 residues. The CDR3 sequence: CAISDPGLAGGRIPYEQYF. The CDR3 DNA reads as TGTGCCATCAGTGATCCAGGACTAGCGGGGGGCCGGATCCCCTACGAGCAGTACTTC.

J is TRBJ2-1 and V is TRBV4-3, with D perhaps matching TRBD2 (5 bases). Trimming removed 4 bases at V and 7 bases at J, with 11 bases between. Per germline, CDR1 LGHNA and CDR2 YSLEER. The CDR3 runs 13 residues. The CDR3 sequence: CASSLGLFNEQFF. CDR3 coding DNA: TGCGCCAGCAGCCTTGGACTTTTTAATGAGCAGTTCTTC.

The V gene is TRBV12-3 or TRBV12-4, the J gene TRBJ1-5; D remains unclear. This CDR3 contains 12 residues. Trimming pared 8 bases from V and 12 bases from J, leaving 17 bases between. The CDR3 DNA reads as TGTGCCAGCCGGGGATCGACGCCAGGCCAGCATTTT. It yields the protein CASRGSTPGQHF.

The CDR3 DNA follows: TGTGCCAGTAGTAGAACAGGGATGTATAATTCACCCCTCCACTTT. Its translation is CASSRTGMYNSPLHF. The chain couples TRBV19 to TRBJ1-6; a weak D match, TRBD1 (6 bases). The V end was cut by 4 bases, the J end by 4 bases, with 11 bases between. Germline-derived CDR1 and CDR2 are LNHDA and SQIVND (reference sequence). The CDR3 contains 15 residues.

The chain joins TRBV5-6 to TRBJ1-1; TRBD1 might be the D (6 bases). V lost 10 bases and J 11 bases, leaving 24 bases between the germline ends. From germline, CDR1 is SGHDT and CDR2 YYEEEE. The CDR3 totals 13 residues. CDR3 nucleotides: TGTGCCTTGACCCCGGGACACCTTATTTTGGCTTTCTTT. This translates into CALTPGHLILAFF. The complete variable domain, with remaining parts taken from reference TRBV5-6 and TRBJ1-1, reads DAGVTQSPTHLIKTRGQQVTLRCSPKSGHDTVSWYQQALGQGPQFIFQYYEEEERQRGNFPDRFSGHQFPNYSSELNVNALLLGDSALYLCALTPGHLILAFFGQGTRLTVV.

V and J are TRBV4-2 and TRBJ2-7; 7 nucleotides line up with TRBD1. V gave up 5 bases and J gave up 4 bases; unmatched junction bases: 11. From germline, CDR1 is LGHNA and CDR2 YNFKEQ. This CDR3 is built from 15 residues. The DNA for the CDR3 is TGTGCCAGCAGCATTGAAGGAGACAGGGCTTACGAGCAGTACTTC. Amino acid sequence: CASSIEGDRAYEQYF.

V usage is TRBV5-5 and J usage is TRBJ2-2; D is unclear. The V end lost 0 bases, the J end lost 2 bases, and 8 bases lay between the germline ends. The CDR3 has 15 amino acids. Germline lookup yields CDR1 SGHKS and CDR2 YYEKEE (reference sequence). DNA of the CDR3: TGTGCCAGCAGCTTGGATCTTACTAACACCGGGGAGCTGTTTTTT. Its translation is CASSLDLTNTGELFF.

V gene TRBV5-4 combines with J gene TRBJ2-7; 8 positions match TRBD1. There are 14 residues in the CDR3. The ends lost 4 bases at V and 2 bases at J; junction bases unmatched: 5. Germline V gives CDR1 SGHNT, CDR2 YYREEE (reference sequence). The CDR3, as DNA: TGTGCCAGCAGCACGACAGGGGAGGCCTACGAGCAGTACTTC. Its protein product is CASSTTGEAYEQYF.

This chain uses TRBV10-3 with TRBJ2-1, with 7 bases identical to TRBD1. The CDR3 covers 12 residues. J gave up 7 bases and V 7 bases, and 4 bases lay outside the gene matches. Looked up from germline, CDR1 is ENHRY and CDR2 is SYGVKD. CDR3 nucleotide sequence: TGTGCCATCACCGACAGGGAGAATGAGCAGTTCTTC. This encodes CAITDRENEQFF.

The V call is TRBV7-2, the J call TRBJ2-2, with 7 bases identical to TRBD1. Germline V gene sequence: CDR1 SGHTA, CDR2 FQGNSA. There are 15 residues in the CDR3. V trimming: 5 bases; J trimming: 6 bases; junction bases outside the gene matches: 9. The CDR3 sequence: CASSAYRGLAGELFF. The CDR3 DNA reads as TGTGCCAGCAGCGCCTACAGGGGTCTGGCCGGGGAGCTGTTTTTT.

This clone showed up just once. This chain uses TRBV4-1 with TRBJ2-7; 7 bases fit TRBD2. The CDR3 contains 13 residues. Germline V gene sequence: CDR1 MGHRA, CDR2 YSYEKL. Germline trimming cut 4 bases from V and 3 bases from J; bases unmatched to any gene: 3. The CDR3 bases are TGCGCCAGCAGCCCTAGCGGAGGCTACGAGCAGTACTTC. Its translation is CASSPSGGYEQYF.

This clone has a handful of counts. The J gene is TRBJ1-4, the V gene TRBV5-6; no reliable D call. CDR1 and CDR2 from the germline V gene are SGHDT and YYEEEE. V lost 5 bases and J lost 2, with 10 bases in between. The CDR3 extends over 14 amino acids. The CDR3 region is CASSGAGTNEKLFF. For the CDR3, the DNA is TGTGCCAGCAGTGGTGCGGGTACTAATGAAAAACTGTTTTTT.

CDR3 protein: CASRSEGASSGNTIYF. The CDR3 DNA reads TGTGCCAGCCGATCGGAGGGGGCGAGCTCTGGAAACACCATATATTTT. The chain joins TRBV9 to TRBJ1-3, with 7 bases fitting TRBD1. Germline V gene sequence: CDR1 SGDLS, CDR2 YYNGEE. V lost 7 bases and J lost 0; bases outside the gene matches: 10. This CDR3 has 16 amino acids. The full variable domain, completed using reference TRBV9 and TRBJ1-3, is DSGVTQTPKHLITATGQRVTLRCSPRSGDLSVYWYQQSLDQGLQFLIQYYNGEERAKGNILERFSAQQFPDLHSELNLSSLELGDSALYFCASRSEGASSGNTIYFGEGSWLTVV.

CDR3 in DNA: TGTGCCAGTAGTCCGTTCCCCCAGGGGGACAAGCAGTACTTC. It yields the protein CASSPFPQGDKQYF. This chain joins TRBV19 and TRBJ2-7; 7 nucleotides align to TRBD1. The J segment lost 8 bases and the V segment lost 5 bases, leaving 12 bases of the junction unmatched. Germline V lookup: CDR1 LNHDA, CDR2 SQIVND (reference sequence). CDR3 length: 14 amino acids. The full variable domain, completed using reference TRBV19 and TRBJ2-7, is DGGITQSPKYLFRKEGQNVTLSCEQNLNHDAMYWYRQDPGQGLRLIYYSQIVNDFQKGDIAEGYSVSREKKESFPLTVTSAQKNPTAFYLCASSPFPQGDKQYFGPGTRLTVT.